This T cell receptor beta chain was retrieved from a study of blood T cell repertoires in COVID-19. Study-wide background: Donors in the United States, Italy and Spain gave samples during acute or convalescent COVID-19. Sources were T cells, B-cell-depleted T cells, or PBMCs; the material itself was cDNA or gDNA.

This clone was recorded once. The CDR3 totals 17 residues. V was clipped by 2 bases and J by 2 bases; unmatched bases: 9. Germline V gene sequence: CDR1 MRHNA, CDR2 SNTAGT. TCRdb keeps only in-frame clones here, not all; method: immunoSEQ multiplex PCR. This repertoire shows about 34,000 clones, roughly 77% found once; its top ten account for roughly 15%. The sample taken for sequencing was peripheral blood. The TCR sequence derives from a man older than 75 with active or convalescent COVID-19. The chain recombines TRBV6-4 with TRBJ2-1, with 7 bases fitting TRBD2. This CDR3 is CASSDPTTREAYNEQFF. The CDR3 region has the DNA TGTGCCAGCAGTGACCCAACAACCCGGGAGGCCTACAATGAGCAGTTCTTC.